The 20 T cell receptor beta chains presented below share a single source sample, sequenced in a study of T cell responses to AZD1222 COVID-19 vaccine. Produced via immunoSEQ multiplex PCR; TCRdb's table is partial and in-frame only. The table lists some 160,000 clones, about 88% of them singletons. This material consisted of peripheral blood, taken on day 0 of AZD1222 vaccination. All receptors come from an adult in good health.

The rearrangement uses TRBV7-2 and TRBJ2-1, with 9 bases aligning to TRBD2. V gave up 5 bases and J gave up 7 bases; unmatched junction bases: 9. The CDR3 totals 15 residues. Germline CDR1 reads SGHTA; CDR2 reads FQGNSA. The CDR3 sequence: CASSLVLTSGNEQFF. The CDR3 DNA follows: TGTGCCAGCAGCCTGGTCTTGACTAGCGGTAATGAGCAGTTCTTC.

This clone has just a few counts. The rearrangement uses TRBV5-5 and TRBJ2-1; a possible D gene is TRBD2 (6 bases). Trimming shortened V by 0 bases and J by 1 base, and 14 bases separated the two germline ends. Germline V gene data show CDR1 as SGHKS and CDR2 as YYEKEE (reference sequence). The CDR3 has 17 amino acids. CDR3 amino acids: CASSLVLWGESYNEQFF. The DNA of the CDR3 is TGTGCCAGCAGCTTGGTATTGTGGGGGGAATCCTACAATGAGCAGTTCTTC. The full variable domain, with the rest looked up from reference TRBV5-5 and TRBJ2-1, is DAGVTQSPTHLIKTRGQQVTLRCSPISGHKSVSWYQQVLGQGPQFIFQYYEKEERGRGNFPDRFSARQFPNYSSELNVNALLLGDSALYLCASSLVLWGESYNEQFFGPGTRLTVL.

This sequence joins TRBV28 and TRBJ1-1; TRBD1 aligns across 7 bases. V trimming: 4 bases; J trimming: 7 bases; junction bases outside the gene matches: 9. The germline CDR1 and CDR2 sequences are MDHEN and SYDVKM. The CDR3 extends over 14 amino acids. The CDR3 protein is CASSSLLPGGEAFF. CDR3 DNA sequence: TGTGCCAGCAGTTCCCTATTACCAGGGGGTGAAGCTTTCTTT.

The chain is built from TRBV27 and TRBJ2-1; 13 nucleotides line up with TRBD2. Germline-derived CDR1 and CDR2 are MNHEY and SMNVEV (reference sequence). The J segment lost 2 bases and the V segment lost 6 bases, leaving 19 bases of the junction unmatched. The CDR3 has 21 residues. CDR3 in DNA: TGTGCCAGCAGGACCTCACTCCCGGGACAGGGACTAGCGGGACCCTACAATGAGCAGTTCTTC. Its translation: CASRTSLPGQGLAGPYNEQFF.

The chain carries TRBV30 and TRBJ1-1; no clear D. V was pared by 1 base and J by 3 bases, with 3 bases between. The CDR3 has 11 residues. The germline V gene has CDR1 GTSNPN and CDR2 SVGIG (reference sequence). CDR3 DNA sequence: TGTGCCTGGAGTGCGGACACTGAAGCTTTCTTT. Protein product: CAWSADTEAFF.

V is TRBV20-1 and J is TRBJ2-1, with 9 nucleotides matching TRBD2. The V and J ends lost 3 bases and 12 bases, in that order; junction bases with no gene match: 15. Germline loops: CDR1 DFQATT, CDR2 SNEGSKA (reference sequence). The CDR3 is 15 amino acids. The CDR3 is CSASKLAGQINGQFF. The CDR3 region has the DNA TGCAGTGCTAGTAAGCTAGCGGGGCAAATCAACGGGCAGTTCTTC.

The chain combines TRBV7-2 with TRBJ1-5; 8 positions agree with TRBD1. Germline values: CDR1 SGHTA, CDR2 FQGNSA. J lost 11 bases, V lost 5 bases, and 11 bases had no gene match. This CDR3 has 14 amino acids. The CDR3 nucleotides read TGTGCCAGCAGCACCCGGACAGGGCAGTTGGCCCAGCATTTT. It is translated as CASSTRTGQLAQHF.

The chain employs TRBV6-1 and TRBJ1-1, with D maybe TRBD1 (5 bases). The ends were cut back, 3 bases at V and 0 bases at J, with 5 bases in the middle. The CDR3 runs 13 residues. Germline CDR1 is MNHNS and CDR2 is SASEGT. The CDR3 spells CASSETVNTEAFF. The CDR3, as DNA: TGTGCCAGCAGTGAGACAGTGAACACTGAAGCTTTCTTT.

This chain links TRBV4-3 with TRBJ1-5, with D hard to call. Trimming stripped 2 bases from V and 0 bases from J, with 5 bases between. CDR1 and CDR2 (germline): LGHNA, YSLEER. The CDR3 has 14 residues. The CDR3 nucleotides read TGCGCCAGCAGCCAAAGACCTAGCAATCAGCCCCAGCATTTT. Its protein product is CASSQRPSNQPQHF.

The chain is built from TRBV19 and TRBJ2-7; weak D call: TRBD2 (5 bases). Germline V gene lookup returns CDR1 LNHDA and CDR2 SQIVND (reference sequence). V shed 5 bases and J shed 1 base, with 15 bases lying between them. The CDR3 runs 15 residues. The CDR3 sequence: CASSSKRGSSYEQYF. The CDR3 region has the DNA TGTGCCAGTAGTTCAAAGAGAGGGAGTTCCTACGAGCAGTACTTC.

The chain uses TRBV4-3 and TRBJ1-2; 9 bases agree with TRBD1. Germline values: CDR1 LGHNA, CDR2 YSLEER. The CDR3 sequence is 19 residues long. V lost 2 bases and J lost 1; bases outside the gene matches: 14. The CDR3 is CASSQSLRGQGKLNYGYTF. CDR3 in DNA: TGCGCCAGCAGCCAATCCCTGCGGGGACAGGGTAAACTTAACTATGGCTACACCTTC.

This clone occurred once. Other DNA sequences in this specimen translate into the identical CDR3. V and J are TRBV7-9 and TRBJ1-1; 7 positions agree with TRBD1. Germline trimming cut 1 base from V and 5 bases from J; bases unmatched to any gene: 4. The CDR3 extends over 14 amino acids. The germline V gene encodes CDR1 SEHNR and CDR2 FQNEAQ (reference sequence). DNA for the CDR3: TGTGCCAGCAGCTTAGTCCAGGGGGGGACTGAAGCTTTCTTT. Its protein product is CASSLVQGGTEAFF.

This clone was seen a handful of times. V gene TRBV6-6 combines with J gene TRBJ2-7, with 7 bases aligning to TRBD2. J was trimmed by 6 bases and V by 7 bases; bases with no gene match: 12. The CDR3 loop spans 14 amino acids. Per germline, CDR1 MNHNY and CDR2 SVGAGI (reference sequence). Here the CDR3 reads CASTLVRESGEQYF. CDR3 sequence (DNA): TGTGCCAGCACCCTGGTGCGGGAGTCGGGCGAGCAGTACTTC.

This clone has a single count. The CDR3 DNA reads TGTGCCAGCAGTACCGGGACAGGGGCCAACGAGCAGTACTTC. It encodes CASSTGTGANEQYF. The chain has TRBV13 and TRBJ2-7; 10 nucleotides match TRBD1. CDR1 PRHDT and CDR2 FYEKMQ come from the germline V gene (reference sequence). V dropped 6 bases and J dropped 5; count of bases not matched to a gene: 7. This CDR3 region has 14 residues.

This clone was detected a few times. The rearrangement joins TRBV5-1 to TRBJ2-1; the D is unclear. Trimming removed 1 base at V and 3 bases at J, with 11 bases between. Germline V gene data show CDR1 as SGHRS and CDR2 as YFSETQ. This CDR3 comprises 15 residues. The CDR3, as DNA: TGCGCCAGCAGCTTGAGCCTTCAGAGCTACAATGAGCAGTTCTTC. The encoded protein is CASSLSLQSYNEQFF.

This chain joins TRBV27 and TRBJ2-1, with 12 bases aligning to TRBD1. The germline V gene has CDR1 MNHEY and CDR2 SMNVEV (reference sequence). The CDR3 sequence is 18 residues long. Losses at the gene ends were 8 bases for V and 8 bases for J; bases not matched to a gene: 19. The CDR3 loop reads CASWSPGTGGLTWDEQFF. CDR3 sequence (DNA): TGTGCCAGCTGGAGCCCCGGGACAGGGGGCCTGACTTGGGATGAGCAGTTCTTC.

The CDR3 spells CAWSKGGMGQPQHF. In DNA, the CDR3 is TGTGCCTGGTCCAAAGGGGGAATGGGTCAGCCCCAGCATTTT. The chain is built from TRBV28 and TRBJ1-5; D might be TRBD1 (6 bases). Trimming stripped 11 bases from V and 6 bases from J, with 20 bases between. The CDR3 is 14 amino acids. CDR1 is MDHEN and CDR2 is SYDVKM in the germline V gene.

This rearrangement joins TRBV7-6 to TRBJ2-2, with D unresolved. The CDR3 is 14 residues long. Per germline, CDR1 SGHVS and CDR2 FNYEAQ. V was trimmed by 4 bases and J by 5 bases, leaving 11 bases between them. In nucleotides, the CDR3 is TGTGCCAGCAGCTATCTTCCTGGGACCGGGGAGCTGTTTTTT. Translating gives CASSYLPGTGELFF. Full variable domain (outside the CDR3, taken from reference TRBV7-6 and TRBJ2-2): GAGVSQSPRYKVTKRGQDVALRCDPISGHVSLYWYRQALGQGPEFLTYFNYEAQQDKSGLPNDRFSAERPEGSISTLTIQRTEQRDSAMYRCASSYLPGTGELFFGEGSRLTVL.

The V gene is TRBV4-1, the J gene TRBJ2-5; 7 bases align to TRBD1. The germline V gene has CDR1 MGHRA and CDR2 YSYEKL. The CDR3 consists of 15 residues. The V segment lost 0 bases and the J segment 3 bases; nucleotides outside the gene matches: 4. The CDR3 DNA sequence: TGCGCCAGCAGCCAAGATGATGGACAGGAAGAGACCCAGTACTTC. It yields the protein CASSQDDGQEETQYF.

The V call is TRBV6-1, the J call TRBJ2-1; maybe TRBD2 (7 bases). Trimming removed 0 bases from V and 6 bases from J, with 12 bases in between. Per the germline V gene, CDR1 is MNHNS and CDR2 is SASEGT. This CDR3 comprises 15 residues. The CDR3 loop reads CASSEARGRGNEQFF. For the CDR3, the DNA is TGTGCCAGCAGTGAAGCGAGGGGGAGGGGCAATGAGCAGTTCTTC.